The clone carrying this TCR beta chain was detected once. The antigen is unknown. The use of a sample-barcoded 5' primer and a J-beta primer mix characterized a second PCR of roughly 7 to 11 cycles. One entry per CDR3 protein, called by TCRdb with MiXCR from the 5' RACE reads. The profile shows over 600,000 distinct CDR3 sequences, around 50% of them singletons. The length of the CDR3 is 13 residues. Germline loops: CDR1 LGHDT, CDR2 YNNKEL (reference sequence). V lost 2 bases to trimming and J lost 13 bases, with 15 bases between them. This entry comes from a study of blood T cells in healthy people across ages. Whole-study findings and limits: TCR beta diversity tracked closely with naive T cell percentage. Versus aged donors, long-lived donors had higher diversity and more naive CD4+ cells.

Input material: blood. The TCR sequence derives from a man aged 40-55 years in good health. The V gene is TRBV3-1, the J gene TRBJ2-4; D might be TRBD2 (5 bases). As DNA, the CDR3 is TGTGCCAGCAGCCAAAACGTAGAGGGAACCCAGTACTTC. Translating it yields CASSQNVEGTQYF.